This T cell receptor (beta chain) originates from a study of cytomegalovirus exposure and HLA in healthy donors. Study summary: Per a later analysis, the approximately 690 first-cohort and about 120 validation repertoires shared one platform.

The data were produced by immunoSEQ multiplex PCR, yet TCRdb's version contains in-frame clones alone and is incomplete. The sample holds over 100,000 clones, approximately 92% seen once. Germline values: CDR1 MNHEY, CDR2 SVGAGI. Trimming shortened V by 6 bases and J by 3 bases, and 15 bases separated the two germline ends. The CDR3 is made up of 15 amino acids. The TCR sequence derives from a young woman in good health and CMV-seronegative. The sample was PBMCs. The genes are TRBV6-5 and TRBJ1-5; D might be TRBD1 (6 bases). The CDR3 region is CASSPVDSFNQPQHF. In DNA form, the CDR3 reads TGTGCCAGCAGCCCCGTGGACAGTTTCAATCAGCCCCAGCATTTT.